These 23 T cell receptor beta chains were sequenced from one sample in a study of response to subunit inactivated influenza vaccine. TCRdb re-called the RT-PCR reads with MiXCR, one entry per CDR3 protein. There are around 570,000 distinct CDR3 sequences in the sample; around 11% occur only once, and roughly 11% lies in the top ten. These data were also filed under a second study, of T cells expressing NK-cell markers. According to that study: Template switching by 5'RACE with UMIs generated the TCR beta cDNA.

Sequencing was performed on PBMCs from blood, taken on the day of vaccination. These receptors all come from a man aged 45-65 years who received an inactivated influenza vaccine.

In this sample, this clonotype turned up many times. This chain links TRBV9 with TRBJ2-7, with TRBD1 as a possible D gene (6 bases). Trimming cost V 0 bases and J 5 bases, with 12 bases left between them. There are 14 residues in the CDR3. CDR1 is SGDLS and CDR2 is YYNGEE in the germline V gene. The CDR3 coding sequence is TGTGCCAGCAGCGTAGGATGGGGGCTGAACGAGCAGTACTTC. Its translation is CASSVGWGLNEQYF.

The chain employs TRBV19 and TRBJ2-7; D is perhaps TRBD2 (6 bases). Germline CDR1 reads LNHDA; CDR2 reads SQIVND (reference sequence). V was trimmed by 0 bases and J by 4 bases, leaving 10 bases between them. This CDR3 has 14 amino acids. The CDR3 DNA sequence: TGTGCCAGTAGTATAGATTGGAGCGGGTACGAGCAGTACTTC. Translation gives CASSIDWSGYEQYF.

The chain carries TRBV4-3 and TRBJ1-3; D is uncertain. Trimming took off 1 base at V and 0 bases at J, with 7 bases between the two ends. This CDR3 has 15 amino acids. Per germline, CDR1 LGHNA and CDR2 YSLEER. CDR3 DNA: TGCGCCAGCAGCCAAGCAGTGGGCTCTGGAAACACCATATATTTT. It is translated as CASSQAVGSGNTIYF.

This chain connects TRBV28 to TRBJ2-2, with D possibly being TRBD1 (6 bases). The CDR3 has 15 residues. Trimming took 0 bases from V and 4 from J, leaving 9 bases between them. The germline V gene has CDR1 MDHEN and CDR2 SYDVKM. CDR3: CASSLWTGGTGELFF. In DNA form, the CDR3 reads TGTGCCAGCAGTTTATGGACAGGAGGCACCGGGGAGCTGTTTTTT.

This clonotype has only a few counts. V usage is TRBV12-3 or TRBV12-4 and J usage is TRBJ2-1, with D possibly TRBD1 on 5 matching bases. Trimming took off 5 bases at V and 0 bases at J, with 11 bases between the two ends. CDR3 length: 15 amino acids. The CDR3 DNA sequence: TGTGCCAGCAGTAAGCAGGGTGACTCCTACAATGAGCAGTTCTTC. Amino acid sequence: CASSKQGDSYNEQFF.

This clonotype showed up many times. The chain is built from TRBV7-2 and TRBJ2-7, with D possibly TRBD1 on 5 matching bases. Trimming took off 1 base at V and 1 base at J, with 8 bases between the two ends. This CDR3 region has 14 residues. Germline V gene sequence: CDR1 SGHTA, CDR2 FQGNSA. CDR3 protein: CASSLVRVSYEQYF. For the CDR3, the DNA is TGTGCCAGCAGCTTAGTCAGGGTTTCCTACGAGCAGTACTTC.

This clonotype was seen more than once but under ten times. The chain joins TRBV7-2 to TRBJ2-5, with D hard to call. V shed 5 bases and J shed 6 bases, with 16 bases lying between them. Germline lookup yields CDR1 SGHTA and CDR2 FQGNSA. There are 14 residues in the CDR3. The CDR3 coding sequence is TGTGCCAGCAGCCCCCCCGGGTTGCGGAAGACCCAGTACTTC. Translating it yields CASSPPGLRKTQYF.

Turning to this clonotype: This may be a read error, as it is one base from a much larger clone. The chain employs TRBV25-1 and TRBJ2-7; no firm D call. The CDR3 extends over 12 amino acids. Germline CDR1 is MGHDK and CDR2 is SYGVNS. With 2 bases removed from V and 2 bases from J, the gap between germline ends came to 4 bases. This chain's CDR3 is CASSEGAYEQYF. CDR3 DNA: TGTGCCAGCAGTGAAGGAGCCTACGAGCAGTACTTC.

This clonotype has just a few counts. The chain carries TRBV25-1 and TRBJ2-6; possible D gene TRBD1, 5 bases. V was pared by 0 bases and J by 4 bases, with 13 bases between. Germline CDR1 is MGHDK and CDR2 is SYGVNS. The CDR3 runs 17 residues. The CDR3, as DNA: TGTGCCAGCAGTGAATATCCCCAGGGTTCCGGGGCCAACGTCCTGACTTTC. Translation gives CASSEYPQGSGANVLTF.

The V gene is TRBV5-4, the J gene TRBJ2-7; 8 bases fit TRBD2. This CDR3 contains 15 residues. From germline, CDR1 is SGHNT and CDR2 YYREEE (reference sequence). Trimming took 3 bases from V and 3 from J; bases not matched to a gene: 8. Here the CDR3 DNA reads TGTGCCAGCAGCTCCCGGGGGGGACGGTACTACGAGCAGTACTTC. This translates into CASSSRGGRYYEQYF.

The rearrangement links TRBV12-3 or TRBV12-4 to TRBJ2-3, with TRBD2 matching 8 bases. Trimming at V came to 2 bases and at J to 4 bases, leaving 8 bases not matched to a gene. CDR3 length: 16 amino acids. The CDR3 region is CASSLTAGSGADTQYF. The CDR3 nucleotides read TGTGCCAGCAGTTTAACTGCCGGTAGCGGGGCAGATACGCAGTATTTT.

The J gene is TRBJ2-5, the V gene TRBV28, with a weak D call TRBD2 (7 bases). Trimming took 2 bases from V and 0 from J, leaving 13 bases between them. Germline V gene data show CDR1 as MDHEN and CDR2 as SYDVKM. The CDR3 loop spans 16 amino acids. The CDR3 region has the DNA TGTGCCAGCAGTTTAAGGGGGGGGCCTGACCAAGAGACCCAGTACTTC. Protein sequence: CASSLRGGPDQETQYF.

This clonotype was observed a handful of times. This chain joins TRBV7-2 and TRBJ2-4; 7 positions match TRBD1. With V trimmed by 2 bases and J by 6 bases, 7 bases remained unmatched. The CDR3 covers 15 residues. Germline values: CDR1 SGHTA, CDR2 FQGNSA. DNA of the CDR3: TGTGCCAGCAGCTTAAGGGGGCCCCTATTAAACATTCAGTACTTC. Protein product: CASSLRGPLLNIQYF.

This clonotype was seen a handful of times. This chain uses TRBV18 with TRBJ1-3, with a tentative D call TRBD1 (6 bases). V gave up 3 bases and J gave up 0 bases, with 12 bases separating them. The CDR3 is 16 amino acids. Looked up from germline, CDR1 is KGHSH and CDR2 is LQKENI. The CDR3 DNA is TGTGCCAGCTCACCCGGACAGCAGAGCTCTGGAAACACCATATATTTT. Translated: CASSPGQQSSGNTIYF.

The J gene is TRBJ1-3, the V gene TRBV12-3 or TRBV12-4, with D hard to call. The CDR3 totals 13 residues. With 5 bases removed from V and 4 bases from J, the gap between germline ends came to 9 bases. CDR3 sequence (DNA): TGTGCCAGCAGTAATACCCCCGGAAACACCATATATTTT. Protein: CASSNTPGNTIYF.

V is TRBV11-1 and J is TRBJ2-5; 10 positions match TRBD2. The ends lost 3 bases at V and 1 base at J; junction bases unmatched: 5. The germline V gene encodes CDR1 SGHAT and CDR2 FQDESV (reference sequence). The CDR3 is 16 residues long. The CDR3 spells CASSFTSGAIQETQYF. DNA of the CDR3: TGTGCCAGCAGCTTCACTAGCGGGGCCATCCAAGAGACCCAGTACTTC.

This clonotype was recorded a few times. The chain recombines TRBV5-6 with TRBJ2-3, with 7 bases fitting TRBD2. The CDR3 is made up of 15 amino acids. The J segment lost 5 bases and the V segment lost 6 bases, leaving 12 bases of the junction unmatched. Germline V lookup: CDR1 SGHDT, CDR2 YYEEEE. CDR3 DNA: TGTGCCAGCACCCTGGAAGCGGGGATGAGAGATACGCAGTATTTT. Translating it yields CASTLEAGMRDTQYF.

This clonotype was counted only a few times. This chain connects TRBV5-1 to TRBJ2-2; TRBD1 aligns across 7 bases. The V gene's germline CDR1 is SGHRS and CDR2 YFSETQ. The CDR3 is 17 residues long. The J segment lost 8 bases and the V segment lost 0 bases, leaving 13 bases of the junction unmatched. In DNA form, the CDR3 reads TGCGCCAGCAGCTTGGATCGGGGACAGCGAAGGTTTGGGGAGCTGTTTTTT. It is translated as CASSLDRGQRRFGELFF.

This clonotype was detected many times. This chain's CDR3 is CASGGGRGYEQYF. The DNA of the CDR3 is TGTGCCAGTGGAGGGGGAAGGGGTTACGAGCAGTACTTC. This chain uses TRBV27 with TRBJ2-7; D assignment may be TRBD1 or TRBD2 (6 bases each). The CDR3 sequence is 13 residues long. V shed 9 bases and J shed 4 bases, with 16 bases lying between them. Looked up from germline, CDR1 is MNHEY and CDR2 is SMNVEV (reference sequence).

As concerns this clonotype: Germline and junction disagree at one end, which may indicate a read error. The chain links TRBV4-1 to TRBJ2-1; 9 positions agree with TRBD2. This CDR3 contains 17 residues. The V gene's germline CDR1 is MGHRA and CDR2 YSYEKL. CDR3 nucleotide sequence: TGCGCCAGCAGGCAAGGGGCCGGGACTAGCAGATACAATGAGCAGTTCTTC. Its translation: CASRQGAGTSRYNEQFF.

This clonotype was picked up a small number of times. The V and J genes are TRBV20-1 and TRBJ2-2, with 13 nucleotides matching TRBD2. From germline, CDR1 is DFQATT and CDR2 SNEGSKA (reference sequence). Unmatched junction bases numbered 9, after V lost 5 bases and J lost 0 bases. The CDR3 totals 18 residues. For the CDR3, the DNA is TGCAGTGCTCCCTCCGGGACTAGCGGGGCCCCGAACACCGGGGAGCTGTTTTTT. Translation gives CSAPSGTSGAPNTGELFF.

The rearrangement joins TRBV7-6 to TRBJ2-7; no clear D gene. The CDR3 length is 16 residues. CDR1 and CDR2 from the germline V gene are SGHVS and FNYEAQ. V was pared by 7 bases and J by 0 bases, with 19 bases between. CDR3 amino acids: CASMLGPAPSSYEQYF. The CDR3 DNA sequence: TGTGCCAGCATGTTGGGTCCGGCACCGAGCTCCTACGAGCAGTACTTC.

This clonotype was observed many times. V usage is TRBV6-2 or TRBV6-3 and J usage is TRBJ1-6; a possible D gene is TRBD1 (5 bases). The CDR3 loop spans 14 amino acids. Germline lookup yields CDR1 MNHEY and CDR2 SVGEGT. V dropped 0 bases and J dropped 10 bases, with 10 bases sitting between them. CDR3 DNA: TGTGCCAGCAGTTACTCCGGGGGAGGCTCACCCCTCCACTTT. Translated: CASSYSGGGSPLHF.